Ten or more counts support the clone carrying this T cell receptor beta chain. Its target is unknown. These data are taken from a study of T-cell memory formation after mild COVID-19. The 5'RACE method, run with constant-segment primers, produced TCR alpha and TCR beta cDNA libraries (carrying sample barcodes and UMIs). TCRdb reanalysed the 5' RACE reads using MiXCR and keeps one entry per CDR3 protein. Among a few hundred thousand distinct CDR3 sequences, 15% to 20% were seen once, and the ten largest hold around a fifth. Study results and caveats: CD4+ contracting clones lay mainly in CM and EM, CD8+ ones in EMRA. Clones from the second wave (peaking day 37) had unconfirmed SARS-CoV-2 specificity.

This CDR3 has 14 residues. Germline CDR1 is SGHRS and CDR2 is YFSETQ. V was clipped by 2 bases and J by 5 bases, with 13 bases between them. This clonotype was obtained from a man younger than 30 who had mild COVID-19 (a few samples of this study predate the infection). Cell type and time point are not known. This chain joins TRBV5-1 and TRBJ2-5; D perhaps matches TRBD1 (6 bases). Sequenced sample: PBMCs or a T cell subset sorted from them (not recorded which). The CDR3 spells CASSLLGALETQYF. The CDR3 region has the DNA TGCGCCAGCAGCTTACTGGGGGCGTTGGAGACCCAGTACTTC.